This T cell receptor beta chain was retrieved from a study of blood T cell repertoires in COVID-19 (dated by TCRdb to the early 2020s). At the level of the whole study: Collaborator samples came from the United States, Italy and Spain and covered acute and convalescent phases of COVID-19. The prospective study material was composed of cDNA or gDNA derived from T cells, B-cell-depleted T cells, or PBMCs. Subjects who had been exposed to COVID-19, were actively infected with it, or had recovered from it provided the deeply sampled blood TCRbeta repertoires that made up the dataset. The repertoires were released in a freely available public database intended as a resource for research on the immune response to SARS-CoV-2. The samples were drawn from the first 160 participants of the ongoing ImmuneRACE study and from over a thousand subjects provided by 6 global collaborators. Nearly every sample came with metadata listing a de-identified subject ID, COVID-19 status, age in years and sex. HLA class I and class II types, where available, came from metadata supplied by the sample provider rather than from assay-based typing.

Each collaborating institution followed its own protocols to collect whole blood in K2EDTA tubes. For TCRbeta analysis, collaborator samples were shipped as frozen whole blood, as isolated PBMCs, or as DNA extracted from either sample type. Worth noting for this clone: Its specific antigen is unknown. No clone much larger than this one lies a single base away; base qualities are absent.

Including the terminal cysteine and phenylalanine, the CDR3 comprises 16 residues. CDR3 DNA only is kept here, 48 bases in frame from base 1. V is pared back by 6 bases and J by 3 bases, with 20 bases lying between the germline termini. Via the germline V gene, CDR1 is SGHVS and CDR2 FNYEAQ. Beyond this particular receptor, the publication reports: The quantity of clinical and demographic metadata differed by source and by participant and was supplied without curation.

TCRbeta CDR3 regions were amplified from genomic DNA using the immunoSEQ Assay, a bias-controlled multiplex PCR. The published analysis was carried out like this. Nucleated cell counts per sample were estimated from amplification of reference gene primers within the assay. To quantify the absolute abundance of each unique TCRbeta CDR3 rearrangement, sequence reads were collapsed and filtered. For each sample, productive Simpson clonality was calculated as the square root of Simpson's diversity index over productive rearrangements. In its TCRdb copy, this immuneACCESS table keeps in-frame sequences only and misses some clones. Where compared with another copy, unresolved V genes explain less than half of these, and the others have no known cause. From that table come the V and J calls and clone size; the DNA was used to work out D and trimming. A total of some 160,000 clones appear in this sample, approximately 91% of them only once. The ten largest clonotypes hold around 2.1% of the sample.

Recombination connected TRBV7-6 to TRBJ2-5; matching of 6 bases hints at TRBD2 as the D gene. Sequenced material: peripheral blood. This TCR was recovered from a man aged 18 to 30 with acute or convalescent COVID-19. Read as DNA, the sequence is TGTGCCAGCAGACGCGGGGTAGCGTTGAGTGAAGAGACCCAGTACTTC. Protein translation: CASRRGVALSEETQYF.